A single sample gave rise to the 3 T cell receptor beta chains below, sequenced in a study of CD8 T cells in ankylosing spondylitis. TCRdb redid the calling of the 5' RACE reads with MiXCR, one entry per CDR3 protein. Seen here are 200,000 to 300,000 distinct CDR3 sequences, roughly a quarter observed once, and the top ten hold roughly 0.6%. Sequencing used blood, either unsorted or a sorted T cell fraction (not recorded which). These receptor sequences come from a male donor with ankylosing spondylitis or in good health (not recorded which).

This clonotype has only a few counts. The chain has TRBV20-1 and TRBJ2-2, with 7 bases that match TRBD1. CDR1 and CDR2 (germline): DFQATT, SNEGSKA (reference sequence). Trimming cost V 5 bases and J 4 bases; bases outside gene matches: 4. CDR3 length: 13 residues. This chain's CDR3 is CSAGPGGTGELFF. Written as DNA, the CDR3 is TGCAGTGCTGGACCAGGGGGCACCGGGGAGCTGTTTTTT.

V gene TRBV25-1 combines with J gene TRBJ2-1, with D perhaps being TRBD1 or TRBD2 (5 bases each). Trimming cost V 8 bases and J 2 bases, with 19 bases left between them. CDR3 length: 16 residues. Germline CDR1 MGHDK, CDR2 SYGVNS. In DNA form, the CDR3 reads TGTGCCAGCGGACCGGGACCTACTCGGGCCTACAATGAGCAGTTCTTC. Protein: CASGPGPTRAYNEQFF.

The table lists this clonotype with many counts. The gene calls are TRBV12-3 or TRBV12-4 and TRBJ1-5; D is unclear. The CDR3 consists of 14 residues. V lost 5 bases, J lost 7 bases, and 15 bases lay in between. CDR3 region: CASSTTREGQPQHF. The CDR3 coding sequence is TGTGCCAGCAGTACCACCCGGGAAGGACAGCCCCAGCATTTT.